This T cell receptor (beta chain) comes out of a study of brain T cells in children with intractable seizures. The study, taken as a whole, reports: Pre-surgery blood may have been undersampled, hiding some clones. Viral specificity was inferred only from CDR3 similarity; HCMV serostatus was unknown.

The CDR3 is 12 amino acids. The V gene's germline CDR1 is MGHRA and CDR2 YSYEKL. Trimming stripped 5 bases from V and 10 bases from J, with 12 bases between. The data were produced by immunoSEQ multiplex PCR, yet TCRdb's version contains in-frame clones alone and is incomplete. This table has under 4,000 clones, about three quarters appearing once. This clone has just a few counts. Its antigen is unidentified. The sequenced cases were selected for having the highest brain T cell transcript signatures. The TCR comes from a girl aged 2-10 years with Rasmussen encephalitis and intractable seizures. The chain combines TRBV4-1 with TRBJ2-1, with D perhaps TRBD1 or TRBD2 (6 bases each). The input for sequencing was resected brain tissue, taken at surgery. The CDR3, as DNA: TGCGCCAGCAGCGAAACAGGGAGGGAGCAGTTCTTC. Its protein is CASSETGREQFF.